This T cell receptor (beta chain) was obtained from a study of cytomegalovirus exposure and HLA in healthy donors. Background on the study: A preliminary data release comprised 91 million or so unique TCRs obtained from HLA-typed donors. Findings and caveats of the study: In vitro experiments confirmed that a few CMV-associated chains were specific for CMV antigens. Some V segments, including TRBV6-2 and TRBV6-3, were excluded as indistinguishable.

PCR primers comprised 60 Vbeta and 13 Jbeta primers. Some clones are missing from TCRdb's copy, which holds only in-frame ones; the method was immunoSEQ multiplex PCR. The sample has 75,000 to 90,000 clones; around 68% are singletons. Germline V gene lookup returns CDR1 GTSNPN and CDR2 SVGIG (reference sequence). The CDR3 contains 18 residues. Germline trimming cut 3 bases from V and 1 base from J; bases unmatched to any gene: 17. This clone has only a few counts. Its antigen remains unidentified. The specimen was PBMCs. The TCR originated in a man under 40 in good health and CMV-seropositive. V gene TRBV30 combines with J gene TRBJ1-1; 7 bases map to TRBD1. The CDR3 sequence is CAWSITADPGQTNTEAFF. The DNA of the CDR3 is TGTGCCTGGAGCATTACAGCTGATCCGGGACAGACGAACACTGAAGCTTTCTTT.